This paragraph covers one TCR beta chain sequence. The CDR3 spans 15 residues. CDR1 and CDR2 (germline): DFQATT, SNEGSKA (reference sequence). V gave up 3 bases and J gave up 1 base, with 13 bases separating them. Survey-level immunoSEQ sequencing profiled the TCR beta repertoire. Assay used: immunoSEQ multiplex PCR; TCRdb lists only in-frame clones, some missing. The sample holds about 68,000 clones; around 93% are singletons and the top ten take roughly 4%. The chain combines TRBV20-1 with TRBJ2-1; unclear D gene. This sequence was found in a man aged 35 to 55 with rheumatoid arthritis. The sample taken for sequencing was PBMCs. The CDR3 reads CSASKQPYSYNEQFF. As DNA, the CDR3 is TGCAGTGCTAGTAAACAACCCTATTCCTACAATGAGCAGTTCTTC.